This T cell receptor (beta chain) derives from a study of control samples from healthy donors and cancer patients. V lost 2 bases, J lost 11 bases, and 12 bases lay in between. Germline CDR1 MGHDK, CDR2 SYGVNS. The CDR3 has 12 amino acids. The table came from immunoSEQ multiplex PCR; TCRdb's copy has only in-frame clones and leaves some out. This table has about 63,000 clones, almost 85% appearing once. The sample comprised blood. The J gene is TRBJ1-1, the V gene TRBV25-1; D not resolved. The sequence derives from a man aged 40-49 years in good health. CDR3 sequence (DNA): TGTGCCAGCAGTGAAACCGATCTTGGTGCTTTCTTT. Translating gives CASSETDLGAFF.